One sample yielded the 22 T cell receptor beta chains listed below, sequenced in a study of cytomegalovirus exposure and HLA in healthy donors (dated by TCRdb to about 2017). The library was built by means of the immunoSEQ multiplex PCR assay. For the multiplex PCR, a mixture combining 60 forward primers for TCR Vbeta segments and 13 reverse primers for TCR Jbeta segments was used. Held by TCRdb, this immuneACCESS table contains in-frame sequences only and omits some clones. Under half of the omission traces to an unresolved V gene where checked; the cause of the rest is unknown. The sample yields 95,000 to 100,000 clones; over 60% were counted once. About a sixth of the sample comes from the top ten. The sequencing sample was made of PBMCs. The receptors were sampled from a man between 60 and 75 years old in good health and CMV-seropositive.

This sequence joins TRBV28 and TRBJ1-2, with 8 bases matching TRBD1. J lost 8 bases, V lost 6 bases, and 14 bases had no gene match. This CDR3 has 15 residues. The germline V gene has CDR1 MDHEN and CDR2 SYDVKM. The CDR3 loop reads CASRTTDRDLNGYTF. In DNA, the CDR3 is TGTGCCAGCAGGACCACGGACAGGGATCTAAACGGCTACACCTTC.

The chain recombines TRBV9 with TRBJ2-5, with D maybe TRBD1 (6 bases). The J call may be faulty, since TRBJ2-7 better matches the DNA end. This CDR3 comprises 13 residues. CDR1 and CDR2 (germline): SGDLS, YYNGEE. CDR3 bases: TGTGCCAGCAGCGTAGATCCAGGGGTCGAGCAGTACTTC. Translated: CASSVDPGVEQYF.

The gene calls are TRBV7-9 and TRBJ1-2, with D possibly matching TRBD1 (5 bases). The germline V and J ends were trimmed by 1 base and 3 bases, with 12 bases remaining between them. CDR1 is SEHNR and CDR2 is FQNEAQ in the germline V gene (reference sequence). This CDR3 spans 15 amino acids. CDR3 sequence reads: CASSLEAQGYYGYTF. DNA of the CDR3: TGTGCCAGCAGCTTAGAGGCCCAGGGCTACTATGGCTACACCTTC. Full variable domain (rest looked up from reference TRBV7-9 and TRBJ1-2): DTGVSQNPRHKITKRGQNVTFRCDPISEHNRLYWYRQTLGQGPEFLTYFQNEAQLEKSRLLSDRFSAERPKGSFSTLEIQRTEQGDSAMYLCASSLEAQGYYGYTFGSGTRLTVV.

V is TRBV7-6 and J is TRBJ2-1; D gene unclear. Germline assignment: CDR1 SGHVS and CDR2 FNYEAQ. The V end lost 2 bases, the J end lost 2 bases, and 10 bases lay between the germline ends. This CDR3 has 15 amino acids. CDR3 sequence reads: CASSLQRTPYNEQFF. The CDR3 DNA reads TGTGCCAGCAGCTTACAGCGAACACCCTACAATGAGCAGTTCTTC. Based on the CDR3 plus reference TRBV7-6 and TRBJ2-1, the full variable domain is GAGVSQSPRYKVTKRGQDVALRCDPISGHVSLYWYRQALGQGPEFLTYFNYEAQQDKSGLPNDRFSAERPEGSISTLTIQRTEQRDSAMYRCASSLQRTPYNEQFFGPGTRLTVL.

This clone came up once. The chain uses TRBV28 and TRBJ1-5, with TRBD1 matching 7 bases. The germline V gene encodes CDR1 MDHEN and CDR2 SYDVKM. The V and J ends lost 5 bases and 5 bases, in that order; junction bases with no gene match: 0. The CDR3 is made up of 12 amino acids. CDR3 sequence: CASSGTDQPQHF. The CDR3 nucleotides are TGTGCCAGCAGTGGGACAGATCAGCCCCAGCATTTT.

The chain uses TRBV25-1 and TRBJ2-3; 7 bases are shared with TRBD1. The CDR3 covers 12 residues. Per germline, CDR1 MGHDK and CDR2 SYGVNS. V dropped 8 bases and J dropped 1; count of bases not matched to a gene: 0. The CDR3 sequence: CASGQGTDTQYF. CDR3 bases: TGTGCCAGCGGACAGGGCACAGATACGCAGTATTTT.

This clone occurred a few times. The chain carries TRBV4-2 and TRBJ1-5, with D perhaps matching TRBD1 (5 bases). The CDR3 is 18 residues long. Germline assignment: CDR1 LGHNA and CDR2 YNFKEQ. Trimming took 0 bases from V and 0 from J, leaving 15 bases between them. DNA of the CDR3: TGTGCCAGCAGCCAAGATGCAGGGCCACGGCATAGCAATCAGCCCCAGCATTTT. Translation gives CASSQDAGPRHSNQPQHF.

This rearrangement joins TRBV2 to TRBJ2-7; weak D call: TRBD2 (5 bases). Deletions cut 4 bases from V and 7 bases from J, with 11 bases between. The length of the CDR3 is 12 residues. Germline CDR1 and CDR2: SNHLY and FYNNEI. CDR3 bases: TGTGCCAGCAGTGGGCGGGTCTGGGAGCAGTACTTC. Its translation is CASSGRVWEQYF.

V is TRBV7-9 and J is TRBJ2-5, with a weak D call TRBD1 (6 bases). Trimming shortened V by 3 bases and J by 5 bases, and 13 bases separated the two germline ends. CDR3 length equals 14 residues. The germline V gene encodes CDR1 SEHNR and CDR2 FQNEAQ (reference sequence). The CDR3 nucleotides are TGTGCCAGCAGCTTTTTGGTTGGACAGGAGACCCAGTACTTC. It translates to CASSFLVGQETQYF.

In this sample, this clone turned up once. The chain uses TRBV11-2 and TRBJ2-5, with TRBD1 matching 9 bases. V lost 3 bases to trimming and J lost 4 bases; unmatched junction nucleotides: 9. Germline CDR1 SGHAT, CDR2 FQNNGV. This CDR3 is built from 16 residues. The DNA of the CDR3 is TGTGCCAGCAGCTTCCGAGGAACAGGGGGCGGAGAGACCCAGTACTTC. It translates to CASSFRGTGGGETQYF.

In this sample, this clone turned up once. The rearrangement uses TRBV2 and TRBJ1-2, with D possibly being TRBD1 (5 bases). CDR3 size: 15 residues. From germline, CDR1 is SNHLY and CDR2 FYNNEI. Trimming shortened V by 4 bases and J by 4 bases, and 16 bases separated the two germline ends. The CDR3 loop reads CASSGGQPTLYGYTF. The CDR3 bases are TGTGCCAGCAGTGGAGGACAACCGACACTCTATGGCTACACCTTC.

CDR3 in amino acids: CASSRQYSYEQYF. The DNA for the CDR3 is TGTGCCAGCAGCAGACAGTACTCATACGAGCAGTACTTC. The rearrangement links TRBV5-5 to TRBJ2-7; maybe TRBD1 (5 bases). V gave up 4 bases and J gave up 4 bases, with 12 bases separating them. This CDR3 spans 13 amino acids. CDR1 is SGHKS, CDR2 YYEKEE, per germline (reference sequence).

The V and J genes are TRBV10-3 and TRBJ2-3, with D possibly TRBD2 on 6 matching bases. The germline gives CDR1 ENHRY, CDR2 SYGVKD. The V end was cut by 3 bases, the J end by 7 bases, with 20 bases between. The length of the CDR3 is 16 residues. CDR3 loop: CAISDPPGWDSNTQYF. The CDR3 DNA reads TGTGCCATCAGTGACCCCCCAGGGTGGGACTCAAATACGCAGTATTTT.

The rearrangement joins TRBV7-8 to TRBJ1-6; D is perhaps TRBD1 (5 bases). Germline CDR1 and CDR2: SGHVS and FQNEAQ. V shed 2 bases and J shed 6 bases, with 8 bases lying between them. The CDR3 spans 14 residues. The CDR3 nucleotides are TGTGCCAGCAGCTTACCGGGACTTAATTCACCCCTCCACTTT. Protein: CASSLPGLNSPLHF. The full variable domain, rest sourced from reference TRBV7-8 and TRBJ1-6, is GAGVSQSPRYKVAKRGQDVALRCDPISGHVSLFWYQQALGQGPEFLTYFQNEAQLDKSGLPSDRFFAERPEGSVSTLKIQRTQQEDSAVYLCASSLPGLNSPLHFGNGTRLTVT.

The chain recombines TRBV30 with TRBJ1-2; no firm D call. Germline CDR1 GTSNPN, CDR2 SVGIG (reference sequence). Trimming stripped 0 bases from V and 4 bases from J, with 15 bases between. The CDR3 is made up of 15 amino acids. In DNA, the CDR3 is TGTGCCTGGAGTGTACCTGAAGGAGGTAGCTATGGCTACACCTTC. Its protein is CAWSVPEGGSYGYTF.

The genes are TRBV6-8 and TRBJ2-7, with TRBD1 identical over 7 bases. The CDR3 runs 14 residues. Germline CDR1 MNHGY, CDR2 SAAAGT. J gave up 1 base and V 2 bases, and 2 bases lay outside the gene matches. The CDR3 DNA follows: TGTGCCAGCAGTTACCCGGGACAGTCCTACGAGCAGTACTTC. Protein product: CASSYPGQSYEQYF.

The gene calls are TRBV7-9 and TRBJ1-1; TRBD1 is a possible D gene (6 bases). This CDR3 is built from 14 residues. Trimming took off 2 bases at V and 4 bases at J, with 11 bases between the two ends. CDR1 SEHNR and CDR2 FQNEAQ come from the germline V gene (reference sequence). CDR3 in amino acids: CASSLSGGRTEAFF. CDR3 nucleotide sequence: TGTGCCAGCAGCTTATCGGGGGGGCGCACTGAAGCTTTCTTT.

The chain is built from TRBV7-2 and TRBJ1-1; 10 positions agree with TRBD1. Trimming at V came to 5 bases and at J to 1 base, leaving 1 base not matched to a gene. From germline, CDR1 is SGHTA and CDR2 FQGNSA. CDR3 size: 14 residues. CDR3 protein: CASSRDRGNTEAFF. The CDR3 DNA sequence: TGTGCCAGCAGCCGGGACAGGGGGAACACTGAAGCTTTCTTT.

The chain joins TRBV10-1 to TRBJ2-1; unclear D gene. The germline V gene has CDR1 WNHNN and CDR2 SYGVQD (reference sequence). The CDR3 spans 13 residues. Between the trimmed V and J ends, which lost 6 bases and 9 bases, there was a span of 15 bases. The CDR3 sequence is CASSVVRSGEQFF. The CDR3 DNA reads TGCGCCAGCAGCGTCGTCCGGAGTGGTGAGCAGTTCTTC.

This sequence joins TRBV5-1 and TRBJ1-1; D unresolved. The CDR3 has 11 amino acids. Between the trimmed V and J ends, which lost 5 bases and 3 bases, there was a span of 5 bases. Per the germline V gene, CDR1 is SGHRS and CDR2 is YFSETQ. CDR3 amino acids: CASSLHTEAFF. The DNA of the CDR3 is TGCGCCAGCAGTCTTCACACTGAAGCTTTCTTT.

Here the CDR3 reads CASSWTGVWIYTF. The DNA for the CDR3 is TGCGCCAGCAGCTGGACGGGGGTTTGGATATACACCTTC. V gene TRBV5-1 combines with J gene TRBJ1-2; possibly TRBD1 for D (5 bases). The length of the CDR3 is 13 residues. Trimming shortened V by 3 bases and J by 11 bases, and 17 bases separated the two germline ends. Germline assignment: CDR1 SGHRS and CDR2 YFSETQ. The full variable domain, its missing parts supplied by reference TRBV5-1 and TRBJ1-2, is KAGVTQTPRYLIKTRGQQVTLSCSPISGHRSVSWYQQTPGQGLQFLFEYFSETQRNKGNFPGRFSGRQFSNSRSEMNVSTLELGDSALYLCASSWTGVWIYTFGSGTRLTVV.

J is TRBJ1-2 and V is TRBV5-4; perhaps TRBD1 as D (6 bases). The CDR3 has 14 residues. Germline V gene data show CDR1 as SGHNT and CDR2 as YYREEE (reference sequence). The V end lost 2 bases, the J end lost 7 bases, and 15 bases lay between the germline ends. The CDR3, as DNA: TGTGCCAGCAGCTTCGGACAGACCTTCCGTGGCTACACCTTC. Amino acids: CASSFGQTFRGYTF.